This T cell receptor beta chain was captured in a study of blood T cell repertoires in COVID-19. Repertoires were generated with immunoSEQ multiplex PCR, while TCRdb's copy carries only in-frame clones and drops some. The sample has 20,000 to 25,000 clones; roughly 90% are singletons. V was cut by 1 base and J by 2 bases, with 13 bases left in between. The germline V gene encodes CDR1 SGHDN and CDR2 FVKESK. CDR3 length: 16 residues. The sequenced sample consisted of peripheral blood. The rearrangement uses TRBV14 and TRBJ2-3; D may be TRBD1 (6 bases). The receptor was isolated from a woman in her 70s with active COVID-19. The CDR3 DNA follows: TGTGCCAGCAGCCAAGGAACAGGGCTGAACACAGATACGCAGTATTTT. Its protein is CASSQGTGLNTDTQYF.